These 3 T cell receptor beta chains were all obtained from the same sample, sequenced in a study of T cell repertoires in cytomegalovirus infection. TCRdb redid the calling of the reads with MiXCR, one entry per CDR3 protein. The repertoire includes approximately 990,000 distinct CDR3 sequences, about a third of them detected once, and around 15% sits in the top ten. No antigen has been identified for these receptors. Source: cultured CD8+ T cells from PBMCs, taken from culture after CMV antigen stimulation. These TCRs come from a human donor in good health (CMV status not recorded). Some clones in this sample may be carry-over from other donors' samples.

The rearrangement uses TRBV5-1 and TRBJ1-2, with D unclear. Between the trimmed V and J ends, which lost 3 bases and 3 bases, there was a span of 15 bases. The CDR3 runs to 15 residues. Per germline, CDR1 SGHRS and CDR2 YFSETQ. The CDR3 nucleotides read TGCGCCAGCAGCTGGGTGGGCAGCGGGGACTATGGCTACACCTTC. As protein: CASSWVGSGDYGYTF.

This clonotype was observed a handful of times. The chain couples TRBV6-2 or TRBV6-3 to TRBJ1-1; 12 bases align to TRBD1. The CDR3 loop spans 17 amino acids. Germline V lookup: CDR1 MNHEY, CDR2 SVGEGT. The V and J ends lost 7 bases and 4 bases, in that order; junction bases with no gene match: 13. In nucleotides, the CDR3 is TGTGCCAGCACCCCATCGGGACAGGGGGCCTTAGGCACTGAAGCTTTCTTT. It translates to CASTPSGQGALGTEAFF.

This clonotype was observed at least ten times. This rearrangement joins TRBV11-3 to TRBJ2-1; D call uncertain. Per germline, CDR1 SGHNT and CDR2 YENEEA. Deletions cut 2 bases from V and 2 bases from J, with 10 bases between. The CDR3 contains 15 residues. The CDR3 sequence is CASSLRGPTYNEQFF. For the CDR3, the DNA is TGTGCCAGCAGCTTAAGAGGTCCCACCTACAATGAGCAGTTCTTC.